These 17 T cell receptor beta chains were sequenced from one sample in a study of blood T cell repertoires in COVID-19. The method was immunoSEQ multiplex PCR; TCRdb's version includes in-frame clones alone and lacks a portion of them. This table holds some 350,000 clones, more than 80% found once. The sequenced sample was peripheral blood. The receptors were sampled from a woman aged 30 to 39 with COVID-19, enrolled during active disease.

The CDR3 sequence is CASSWGGQAATEAFF. In DNA, the CDR3 is TGTGCCAGCAGCTGGGGGGGACAGGCGGCCACTGAAGCTTTCTTT. V usage is TRBV5-4 and J usage is TRBJ1-1; TRBD1 matches at 8 bases. Looked up from germline, CDR1 is SGHNT and CDR2 is YYREEE (reference sequence). J lost 4 bases, V lost 3 bases, and 8 bases had no gene match. The CDR3 is 15 amino acids.

The CDR3 is CASSVGQGPLGEQFF. The CDR3, as DNA: TGTGCCAGCAGTGTCGGACAGGGGCCTTTGGGTGAGCAGTTCTTC. The gene calls are TRBV2 and TRBJ2-1; TRBD1 matches at 9 bases. Per germline, CDR1 SNHLY and CDR2 FYNNEI. Trimming cost V 4 bases and J 9 bases; bases outside gene matches: 10. This CDR3 is built from 15 residues.

Worth noting for this clone: Mismatch with germline at one junction end may stem from a read error. The genes are TRBV11-2 and TRBJ2-1; D not certain. The CDR3 spans 11 residues. CDR1 and CDR2 from the germline V gene are SGHAT and FQNNGV. CDR3 loop: CASSLGFFFVF. In nucleotides, the CDR3 is TGTGCCAGCAGCTTAGGTTTCTTTTTTGTCTTC.

The chain couples TRBV10-1 to TRBJ2-3; TRBD2 aligns across 12 bases. The V gene's germline CDR1 is WNHNN and CDR2 SYGVQD (reference sequence). J was trimmed by 0 bases and V by 2 bases; bases with no gene match: 3. The CDR3 consists of 17 residues. The CDR3 nucleotides are TGCGCCAGCAGTGAGGGACTAGCGGGGCTCAGCACAGATACGCAGTATTTT. This sequence encodes CASSEGLAGLSTDTQYF.

This clone was counted many times. This chain joins TRBV10-3 and TRBJ1-2; 8 nucleotides agree with TRBD1. J was trimmed by 4 bases and V by 4 bases; bases with no gene match: 8. This CDR3 is 15 amino acids long. Germline V gene lookup returns CDR1 ENHRY and CDR2 SYGVKD. The DNA of the CDR3 is TGTGCCATCAGTGGGGAGACAGGGGATGGCTATGGCTACACCTTC. Its translation is CAISGETGDGYGYTF.

The chain uses TRBV5-6 and TRBJ2-3, with D perhaps TRBD1 (6 bases). In germline, CDR1 is SGHDT, CDR2 YYEEEE. The CDR3 consists of 17 residues. Trimming took 6 bases from V and 2 from J, leaving 22 bases between them. The CDR3 nucleotides read TGTGCCAGCACCAGCTTTATAACGGACAGAGACACAGATACGCAGTATTTT. It encodes CASTSFITDRDTDTQYF.

The rearrangement joins TRBV9 to TRBJ2-2, with TRBD2 as a possible D gene (6 bases). Per the germline V gene, CDR1 is SGDLS and CDR2 is YYNGEE. Trimming removed 5 bases from V and 4 bases from J, with 12 bases in between. The CDR3 consists of 14 residues. The CDR3 spells CASRPAGITGELFF. CDR3 DNA: TGTGCCAGCAGGCCAGCGGGCATCACCGGGGAGCTGTTTTTT. Supplemented by reference TRBV9 and TRBJ2-2, the full variable domain reads DSGVTQTPKHLITATGQRVTLRCSPRSGDLSVYWYQQSLDQGLQFLIQYYNGEERAKGNILERFSAQQFPDLHSELNLSSLELGDSALYFCASRPAGITGELFFGEGSRLTVL.

The chain combines TRBV29-1 with TRBJ2-1; 7 bases match TRBD1. The germline V gene has CDR1 SQVTM and CDR2 ANQGSEA. The V gene end was trimmed by 8 bases and the J gene end by 1 base; junction bases not matched to a gene: 14. This CDR3 has 16 residues. The CDR3 bases are TGCAGCTCCCCCCCGAGGGACAGTTATTCCTACAATGAGCAGTTCTTC. Residues: CSSPPRDSYSYNEQFF.

The chain combines TRBV6-5 with TRBJ1-5; TRBD1 matches 7 bases. From germline, CDR1 is MNHEY and CDR2 SVGAGI. V trimming: 6 bases; J trimming: 0 bases; junction bases outside the gene matches: 5. This CDR3 is built from 15 residues. This CDR3 is CASRQGQYSNQPQHF. The CDR3 DNA reads TGTGCCAGCAGGCAGGGACAGTATAGCAATCAGCCCCAGCATTTT.

The rearrangement uses TRBV19 and TRBJ2-3; 8 positions match TRBD2. This CDR3 is 16 amino acids long. From germline, CDR1 is LNHDA and CDR2 SQIVND (reference sequence). J gave up 5 bases and V 3 bases, and 10 bases lay outside the gene matches. Here the CDR3 reads CASSIGSGGGRDTQYF. CDR3 in DNA: TGTGCCAGTAGTATTGGGAGCGGGGGAGGTCGAGATACGCAGTATTTT.

CDR3 coding DNA: TGTGCCCTGGCGGTGAGGGGGCCGGCCCAGTACTTC. Translated: CALAVRGPAQYF. The chain recombines TRBV30 with TRBJ2-5; 7 bases align to TRBD1. Per the germline V gene, CDR1 is GTSNPN and CDR2 is SVGIG (reference sequence). The CDR3 consists of 12 residues. Trimming at V came to 8 bases and at J to 9 bases, leaving 12 bases not matched to a gene.

This clone was found once. Other DNA sequences in this specimen translate into the identical CDR3. DNA of the CDR3: TGTGCCAGCAGCCAAGAAGTGTGGGACAGGGAAAAATTTTACTATGAGCAGTACTTC. It specifies CASSQEVWDREKFYYEQYF. The chain joins TRBV3-1 (or the pseudogene TRBV3-2) to TRBJ2-7, with TRBD1 matching over 9 bases. Looked up from germline, CDR1 is LGHDT and CDR2 is YNNKEL (reference sequence). The CDR3 consists of 19 residues. V dropped 0 bases and J dropped 7; count of bases not matched to a gene: 19.

The chain employs TRBV4-3 and TRBJ1-2; D gene ambiguous. V was pared by 0 bases and J by 6 bases, with 14 bases between. In germline, CDR1 is LGHNA, CDR2 YSLEER. The CDR3 loop spans 15 amino acids. In DNA form, the CDR3 reads TGCGCCAGCAGCCAAGATATGGGAGCTTACCATGGCTACACCTTC. It translates to CASSQDMGAYHGYTF.

This chain's CDR3 is CAIATGGHEQYF. The CDR3 DNA is TGTGCCATAGCCACGGGAGGGCACGAGCAGTACTTC. The chain is built from TRBV10-3 and TRBJ2-7; 8 bases are a match to TRBD2. The CDR3 sequence is 12 residues long. Trimming cost V 9 bases and J 5 bases; bases outside gene matches: 6. Germline loops: CDR1 ENHRY, CDR2 SYGVKD.

The chain recombines TRBV7-2 with TRBJ2-3; unclear D gene. The CDR3 has 16 residues. V was trimmed by 5 bases and J by 2 bases, leaving 17 bases between them. Germline V gene data show CDR1 as SGHTA and CDR2 as FQGNSA. In nucleotides, the CDR3 is TGTGCCAGCAGCCCATCTTCCGGTGACAACACAGATACGCAGTATTTT. Amino acid sequence: CASSPSSGDNTDTQYF. The full variable domain, in which reference TRBV7-2 and TRBJ2-3 provide the parts outside the CDR3, is GAGVSQSPSNKVTEKGKDVELRCDPISGHTALYWYRQSLGQGLEFLIYFQGNSAPDKSGLPSDRFSAERTGGSVSTLTIQRTQQEDSAVYLCASSPSSGDNTDTQYFGPGTRLTVL.

V gene TRBV29-1 combines with J gene TRBJ1-3; TRBD1 aligns across 8 bases. Per germline, CDR1 SQVTM and CDR2 ANQGSEA. J was trimmed by 2 bases and V by 4 bases; bases with no gene match: 7. The CDR3 has 15 residues. Here the CDR3 reads CSVAPGQGPGNTIYF. The CDR3 coding sequence is TGCAGCGTTGCTCCCGGACAGGGACCTGGAAACACCATATATTTT.

In DNA form, the CDR3 reads TGTGCCAGCAGCTTAGTGGTACTAGCGGGGGGGCAATCCTACAATGAGCAGTTCTTC. The encoded protein is CASSLVVLAGGQSYNEQFF. The genes are TRBV7-2 and TRBJ2-1; 13 bases are shared with TRBD2. The CDR3 spans 19 residues. Germline assignment: CDR1 SGHTA and CDR2 FQGNSA. V lost 1 base, J lost 1 base, and 7 bases stayed unmatched. Full variable domain (outside the CDR3, taken from reference TRBV7-2 and TRBJ2-1): GAGVSQSPSNKVTEKGKDVELRCDPISGHTALYWYRQSLGQGLEFLIYFQGNSAPDKSGLPSDRFSAERTGGSVSTLTIQRTQQEDSAVYLCASSLVVLAGGQSYNEQFFGPGTRLTVL.